The clone carrying this T cell receptor beta chain came up many times. Its antigen is unknown. A TCRbeta library incorporating unique molecular identifiers was prepared. TCRdb called the PCR reads again in MiXCR, with one record for every CDR3 protein. The table shows approximately 240,000 distinct CDR3 sequences, with approximately 11% occurring only once. The sample comes from a study of T-cell reconstitution after alpha-beta-depleted transplantation in children. Findings and caveats of the study: From surviving recipient T cells and thymic progenitors came the high day-60 TCRbeta diversity observed in some patients.

This CDR3 contains 13 residues. In germline, CDR1 is SQVTM, CDR2 ANQGSEA. Trimming cost V 7 bases and J 7 bases, with 16 bases left between them. Source: PBMCs, taken before TCRalphabeta/CD19-depleted stem cell transplant. This sequence joins TRBV29-1 and TRBJ2-2, with TRBD1 as a possible D gene (5 bases). The clonotype was recovered from a child under three years old with acute myeloid leukemia, due to receive a stem cell transplant. The CDR3 is CSAQGASNGELFF. In nucleotides, the CDR3 is TGCAGCGCCCAAGGGGCTAGTAACGGGGAGCTGTTTTTT.